The sequence of this T cell receptor beta chain was determined in a study of CD8+ T cells in alopecia areata. Both CD4+ and CD8+ T cells were separated by sorting PBMCs. The germline gives CDR1 SQVTM, CDR2 ANQGSEA. The CDR3 contains 13 residues. V shed 8 bases and J shed 2 bases, with 14 bases lying between them. RNA extraction was followed by reverse transcription into cDNA, which acted as the sequencing template. The repertoire was sequenced with immunoSEQ multiplex PCR; TCRdb's copy has only in-frame clones and lacks some. The profile shows fewer than 150,000 clones, around 61% of them singletons. This clone turned up a few times. Its matching antigen is unknown. Broader study findings: Clonality exceeded that of normal scalp in lesional scalp, most notably in alopecia totalis/universalis. Whereas mice showed it more clearly, TCR sharing across patients was murkier, possibly because of HLA. Scalp samples also contribute reads from the resident alphabeta T cells found in normal skin.

The receptor comes from a human donor in good health. The material sequenced was CD4+ T cells sorted from blood. This chain connects TRBV29-1 to TRBJ2-3, with D unclear. This CDR3 reads CSPHWQPTDTQYF. The CDR3 coding sequence is TGCAGCCCCCATTGGCAGCCCACAGATACGCAGTATTTT.